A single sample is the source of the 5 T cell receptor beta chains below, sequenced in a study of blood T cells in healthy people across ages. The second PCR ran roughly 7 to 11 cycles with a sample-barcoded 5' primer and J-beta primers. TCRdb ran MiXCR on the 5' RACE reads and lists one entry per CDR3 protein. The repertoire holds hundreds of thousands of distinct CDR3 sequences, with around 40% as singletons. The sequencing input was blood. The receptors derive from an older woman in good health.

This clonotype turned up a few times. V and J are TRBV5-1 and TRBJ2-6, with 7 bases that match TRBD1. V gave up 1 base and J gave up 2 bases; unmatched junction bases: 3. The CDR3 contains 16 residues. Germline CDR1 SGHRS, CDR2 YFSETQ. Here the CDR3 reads CASSLSGTAGANVLTF. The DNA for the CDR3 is TGCGCCAGCAGCTTGAGTGGGACAGCTGGGGCCAACGTCCTGACTTTC.

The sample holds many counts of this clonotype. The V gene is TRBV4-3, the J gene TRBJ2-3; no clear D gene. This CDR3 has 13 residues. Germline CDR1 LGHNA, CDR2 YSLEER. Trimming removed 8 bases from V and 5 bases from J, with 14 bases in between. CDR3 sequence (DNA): TGCGCCAGCTCAACTCGGATGAGAGATACGCAGTATTTT. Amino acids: CASSTRMRDTQYF.

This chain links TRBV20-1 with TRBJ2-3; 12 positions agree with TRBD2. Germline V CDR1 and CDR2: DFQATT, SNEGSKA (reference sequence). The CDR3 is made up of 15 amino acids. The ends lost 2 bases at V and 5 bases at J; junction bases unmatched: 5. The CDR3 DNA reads TGCAGTGCTAGAAAGACTAGCGGGGGTGGAGATACGCAGTATTTT. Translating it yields CSARKTSGGGDTQYF.

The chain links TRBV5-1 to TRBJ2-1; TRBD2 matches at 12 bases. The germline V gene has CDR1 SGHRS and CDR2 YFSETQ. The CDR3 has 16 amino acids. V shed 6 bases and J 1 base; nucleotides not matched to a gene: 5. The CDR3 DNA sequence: TGCGCCAGCAAACTAGCGGGAGGAGAATCCTACAATGAGCAGTTCTTC. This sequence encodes CASKLAGGESYNEQFF.

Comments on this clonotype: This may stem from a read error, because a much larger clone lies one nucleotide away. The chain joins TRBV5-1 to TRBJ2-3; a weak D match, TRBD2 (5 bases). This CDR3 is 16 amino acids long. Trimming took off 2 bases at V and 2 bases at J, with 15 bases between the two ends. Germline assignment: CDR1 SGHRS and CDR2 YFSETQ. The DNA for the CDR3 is TGCGCCAGCAGCTTCGGCCGGGGAGTTTCCACAGATACGCAGTATTTT. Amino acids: CASSFGRGVSTDTQYF.